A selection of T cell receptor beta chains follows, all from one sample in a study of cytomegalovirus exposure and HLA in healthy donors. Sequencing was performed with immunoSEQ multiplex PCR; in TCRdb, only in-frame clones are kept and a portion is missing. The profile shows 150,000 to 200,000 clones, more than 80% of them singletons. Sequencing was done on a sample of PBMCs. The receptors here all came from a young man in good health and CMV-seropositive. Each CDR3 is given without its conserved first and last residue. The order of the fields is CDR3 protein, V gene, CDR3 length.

cdr3_aa: AWSSQYEQY
v_call: TRBV30
cdr3_length: 9

cdr3_aa: ASSATSGPYEQY
v_call: TRBV9
cdr3_length: 12

cdr3_aa: ASMAEYNEQF
v_call: TRBV9
cdr3_length: 10

cdr3_aa: ASSTGRVTDTQY
v_call: TRBV27
cdr3_length: 12

cdr3_aa: ASSLGPSGGQEQY
v_call: TRBV7-6
cdr3_length: 13

cdr3_aa: ATSTLDRVYEQY
v_call: TRBV15
cdr3_length: 12

cdr3_aa: ASSSRDSMNTEAF
v_call: TRBV7-9
cdr3_length: 13

cdr3_aa: ASSVSPGLAGTDTQY
v_call: TRBV27
cdr3_length: 15

cdr3_aa: ASSLTSGSGNEQY
v_call: TRBV27
cdr3_length: 13

cdr3_aa: AWTLGLAGFSEQY
v_call: TRBV30
cdr3_length: 13

cdr3_aa: ASSTLATYNEQF
v_call: TRBV4-2
cdr3_length: 12

cdr3_aa: ASSETRETQY
v_call: TRBV6-1
cdr3_length: 10

cdr3_aa: SAKPPDRENTEAF
v_call: TRBV29-1
cdr3_length: 13

cdr3_aa: ASSLVGGNGYT
v_call: TRBV6-5
cdr3_length: 11

cdr3_aa: ASSLEDRGNHQPQH
v_call: TRBV11-3
cdr3_length: 14

cdr3_aa: ASSDHRGTGQPQH
v_call: TRBV11-2
cdr3_length: 13

cdr3_aa: ASSLDQGLANIQY
v_call: TRBV5-8
cdr3_length: 13

cdr3_aa: ASRGSGQGLYGYT
v_call: TRBV19
cdr3_length: 13